This entry features one T cell receptor beta chain sequence. The data stem from a study of sequential checkpoint blockade in melanoma. Treatment indicated: randomized to nivolumab then ipilimumab (arm A) or the reverse (arm B). Libraries were prepared by immunoSEQ multiplex PCR; TCRdb keeps only in-frame clonotypes and omits some of them. The profile shows around 3,500 clones, around 15% of them singletons. Per the germline V gene, CDR1 is LNHDA and CDR2 is SQIVND (reference sequence). There are 15 residues in the CDR3. V shed 9 bases and J shed 0 bases, with 15 bases lying between them. The input for sequencing was tumor tissue (inferred from file names), taken from a patient given nivolumab and ipilimumab in sequence. The receptor comes from a human donor with melanoma. The rearrangement joins TRBV19 to TRBJ1-5; D perhaps matches TRBD1 (5 bases). This CDR3 reads CASCRDFNSNQPQHF. Here the CDR3 DNA reads TGTGCCAGCTGCCGGGACTTTAATAGCAATCAGCCCCAGCATTTT.